This TCR beta chain was captured by sequencing in a study of human T cells and chemical hapten exposure. The CDR3 sequence is 14 residues long. Trimming took 3 bases from V and 5 from J, leaving 10 bases between them. This clonotype qualifies as medium-sized. Time point noted: patch test 1, 2 weeks after DPC sensitization. Treatment here: therapeutic diphenylcyclopropenone sensitization with weekly scalp DPC. MiXCR was run by TCRdb on the RACE reads, yielding one entry per CDR3 protein. This sample has under 120,000 distinct CDR3 sequences; 8% to 13% occur once, and the top ten carry 3% to 4.5%. The rearrangement joins TRBV12-3 or TRBV12-4 to TRBJ2-2; tentative D call: TRBD2 (5 bases). The receptor was isolated from a woman aged 40 to 55 with alopecia areata. Some clones in this sample may be carry-over from other donors' samples. Sequences were derived from whole blood, sampled in connection with sensitization to the hapten diphenylcyclopropenone (DPC). The CDR3 coding sequence is TGTGCCAGCAGTTTGGCTAGCCTAACCGGGGAGCTGTTTTTT. Its protein product is CASSLASLTGELFF.